The entry that follows covers one TCR beta chain sequence. Antigen: not known. This sample was taken from a study of CD8+ T cells in alopecia areata. Per germline, CDR1 ENHRY and CDR2 SYGVKD. This CDR3 is built from 13 residues. The V end was cut by 2 bases, the J end by 4 bases, with 5 bases between. Study-wide results and caveats: Alopecia totalis/universalis scalp especially showed more expanded CD8+ clones than normal scalp. Scalp repertoires also include resident alphabeta T cells from normal skin. Mouse data revealed clearer TCR sharing than patient data did, a gap possibly tied to HLA.

Extracted RNA was reverse transcribed, and the resulting cDNA served as sequencing template. Only in-frame clones appear in the TCRdb table, and some are missing; sequencing was by immunoSEQ multiplex PCR. The sample records under 300,000 clones, 65% to 70% being singletons. Alopecia areata patients gave lesional scalp punch biopsies and peripheral blood samples. The chain couples TRBV10-3 to TRBJ2-2; D is unclear. The sequenced sample was CD4+ T cells sorted from blood, obtained at week 0. This TCR derives from a human donor with alopecia areata. CDR3 nucleotides: TGTGCCATCAGTGAGAGGGTCACCGGGGAGCTGTTTTTT. Its protein is CAISERVTGELFF.